This T cell receptor (beta chain) emerged from a study of cytomegalovirus exposure and HLA in healthy donors. Study-level background: Findings of an earlier analysis included around 100 million unique TCR beta sequences from some 190 million T cells. Findings and limits, study-wide: A few CMV-associated chains were confirmed in vitro to be specific for CMV antigens. In a later analysis, specific HLA alleles were associated with 16,000 or so TCR beta sequences at a 0.05 false discovery rate. The records held CMV serostatus as the only immune exposure information.

The PCR employed 60 Vbeta primers together with 13 Jbeta primers. Sequencing used immunoSEQ multiplex PCR; TCRdb keeps in-frame clones, though not all of them. The sample lists 130,000 to 150,000 clones; around 83% were seen once. With respect to this clone: Its cognate antigen is unknown.

Sequences were obtained from PBMCs. The sequence was collected from a man aged 40-50 years in good health and CMV-seropositive.

CDR3 nucleotide sequence: TGCGCCAGCAGCCAGGTACGGGCGGGAGGGGCCAACGTCCTGACTTTC. Translated, it gives CASSQVRAGGANVLTF. The rearrangement joins TRBV4-3 to TRBJ2-6, with D perhaps TRBD2 (6 bases). The V and J ends lost 3 bases and 4 bases respectively, with 13 bases between them. The CDR3 loop spans 16 amino acids. Germline CDR1 LGHNA, CDR2 YSLEER.